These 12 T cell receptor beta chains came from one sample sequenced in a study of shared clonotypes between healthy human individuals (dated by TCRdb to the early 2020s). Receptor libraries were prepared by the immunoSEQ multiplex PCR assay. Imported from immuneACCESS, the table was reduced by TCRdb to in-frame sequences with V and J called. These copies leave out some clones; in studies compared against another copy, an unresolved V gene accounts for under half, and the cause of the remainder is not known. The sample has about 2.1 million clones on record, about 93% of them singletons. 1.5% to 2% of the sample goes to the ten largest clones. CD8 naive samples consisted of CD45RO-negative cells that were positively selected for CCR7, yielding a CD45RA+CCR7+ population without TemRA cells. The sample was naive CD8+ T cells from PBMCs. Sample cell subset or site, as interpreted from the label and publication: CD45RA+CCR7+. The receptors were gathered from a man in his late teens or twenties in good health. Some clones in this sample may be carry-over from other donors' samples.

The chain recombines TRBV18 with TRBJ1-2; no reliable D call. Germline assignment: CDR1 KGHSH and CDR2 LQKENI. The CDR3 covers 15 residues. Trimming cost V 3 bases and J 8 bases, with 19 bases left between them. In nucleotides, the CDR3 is TGTGCCAGCTCACCCCAGGACGCCACGGGAAAGGGCTACACCTTC. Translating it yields CASSPQDATGKGYTF.

CDR3 bases: TGTGCCAGCATTAAGCGGGAGGGGGCTACGAACACCGGGGAGCTGTTTTTT. Translation gives CASIKREGATNTGELFF. This sequence joins TRBV6-7 and TRBJ2-2; 10 nucleotides line up with TRBD2. TRBV6-7 belongs to the ORF category, with a function that is uncertain. After removal of 7 bases from V and 0 bases from J, the junction contained 8 bases not matched to a gene. The CDR3 spans 17 residues.

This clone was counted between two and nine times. The CDR3 DNA reads TGTGCCACCGGAGCCTATCAGCCCCAGCATTTT. It encodes CATGAYQPQHF. This chain links TRBV15 with TRBJ1-5; D remains ambiguous. The germline V gene has CDR1 LNHNV and CDR2 YYDKDF (reference sequence). CDR3 length: 11 amino acids. Trimming removed 8 bases at V and 5 bases at J, with 7 bases between. Variable domain in full (rest from reference TRBV15 and TRBJ1-5): DAMVIQNPRYQVTQFGKPVTLSCSQTLNHNVMYWYQQKSSQAPKLLFHYYDKDFNNEADTPDNFQSRRPNTSFCFLDIRSPGLGDTAMYLCATGAYQPQHFGDGTRLSIL.

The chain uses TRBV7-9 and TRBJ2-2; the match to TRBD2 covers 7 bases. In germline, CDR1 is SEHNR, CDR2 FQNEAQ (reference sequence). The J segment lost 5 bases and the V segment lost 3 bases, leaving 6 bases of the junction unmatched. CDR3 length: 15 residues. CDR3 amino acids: CASSLALADTGELFF. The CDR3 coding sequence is TGTGCCAGCAGCTTGGCTCTAGCGGATACCGGGGAGCTGTTTTTT.

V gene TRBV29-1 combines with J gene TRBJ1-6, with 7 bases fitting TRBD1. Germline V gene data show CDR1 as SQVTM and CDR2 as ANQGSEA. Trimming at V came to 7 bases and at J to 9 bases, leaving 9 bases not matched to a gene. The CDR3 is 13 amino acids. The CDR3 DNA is TGCAGCGCCCAGACAGGGCGGGCTTCACCCCTCCACTTT. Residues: CSAQTGRASPLHF.

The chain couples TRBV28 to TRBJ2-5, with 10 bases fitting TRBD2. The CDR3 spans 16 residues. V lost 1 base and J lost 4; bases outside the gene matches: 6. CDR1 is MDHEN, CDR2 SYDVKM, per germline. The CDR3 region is CASSLSSGSLRETQYF. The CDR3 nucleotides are TGTGCCAGCAGTTTATCTAGCGGGAGCCTTCGAGAGACCCAGTACTTC.

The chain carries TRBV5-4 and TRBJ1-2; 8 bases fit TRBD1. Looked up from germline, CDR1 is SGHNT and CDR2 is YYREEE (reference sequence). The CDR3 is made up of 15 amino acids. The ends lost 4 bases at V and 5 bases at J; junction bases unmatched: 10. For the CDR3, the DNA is TGTGCCAGCAGCCCCCCGGACAGGGTAGATTATGGCTACACCTTC. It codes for CASSPPDRVDYGYTF.

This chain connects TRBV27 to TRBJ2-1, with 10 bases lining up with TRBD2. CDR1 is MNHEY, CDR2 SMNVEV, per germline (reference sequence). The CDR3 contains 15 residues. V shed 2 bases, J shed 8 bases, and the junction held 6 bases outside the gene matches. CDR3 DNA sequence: TGTGCCAGCAGTTTACTAGCGGGAGAGGTCTATGAGCAGTTCTTC. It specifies CASSLLAGEVYEQFF.

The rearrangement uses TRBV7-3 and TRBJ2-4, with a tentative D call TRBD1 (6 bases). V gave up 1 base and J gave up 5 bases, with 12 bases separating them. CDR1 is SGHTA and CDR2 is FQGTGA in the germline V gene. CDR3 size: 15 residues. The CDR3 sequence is CASSLIGGWENIQYF. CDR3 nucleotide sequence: TGTGCCAGCAGCTTAATTGGGGGCTGGGAAAACATTCAGTACTTC.

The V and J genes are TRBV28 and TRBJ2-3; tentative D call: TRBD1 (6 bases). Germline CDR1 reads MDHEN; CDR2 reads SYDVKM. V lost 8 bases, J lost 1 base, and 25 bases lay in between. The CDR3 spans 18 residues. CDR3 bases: TGTGCCAGCTCCCTTTGGGACACCGTGTACCGAGGCACAGATACGCAGTATTTT. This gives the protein CASSLWDTVYRGTDTQYF.

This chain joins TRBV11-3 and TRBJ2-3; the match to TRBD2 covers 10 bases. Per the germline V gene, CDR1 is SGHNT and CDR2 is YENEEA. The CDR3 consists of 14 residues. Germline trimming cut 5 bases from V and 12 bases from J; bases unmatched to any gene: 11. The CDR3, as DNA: TGTGCCAGCAGCCCTAGACTAGCGGGTGGGGATCAGTATTTT. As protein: CASSPRLAGGDQYF.

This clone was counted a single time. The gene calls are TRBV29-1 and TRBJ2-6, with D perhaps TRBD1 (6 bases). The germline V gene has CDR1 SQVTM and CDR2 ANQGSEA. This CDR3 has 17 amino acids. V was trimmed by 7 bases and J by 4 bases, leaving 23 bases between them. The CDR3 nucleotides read TGCAGCGCTTTATACCGGGACACGCAACGGGGGGCCAACGTCCTGACTTTC. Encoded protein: CSALYRDTQRGANVLTF. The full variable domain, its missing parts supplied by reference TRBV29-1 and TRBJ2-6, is SAVISQKPSRDICQRGTSLTIQCQVDSQVTMMFWYRQQPGQSLTLIATANQGSEATYESGFVIDKFPISRPNLTFSTLTVSNMSPEDSSIYLCSALYRDTQRGANVLTFGAGSRLTVL.